Each of the 20 T cell receptor beta chains below was sequenced from the same sample in a study of blood T cell repertoires in COVID-19. TCRdb's table, derived via immunoSEQ multiplex PCR, lists solely in-frame clones and lacks some. The data show fewer than 200,000 clones, 84% seen once. Material: PBMCs or T cells enriched from blood (not recorded which). These receptors were collected from a woman in her twenties or thirties who had been exposed to COVID-19.

This clone showed up just a few times. The chain joins TRBV5-1 to TRBJ1-1; D call uncertain. The V gene lost 2 bases and the J gene lost 2 bases, with 13 bases spanning the gap. CDR3 length: 15 amino acids. CDR1 SGHRS and CDR2 YFSETQ come from the germline V gene. The CDR3 DNA is TGCGCCAGCAGCTTTGGTGGGGAGCTCAACACTGAAGCTTTCTTT. This sequence encodes CASSFGGELNTEAFF. The entire variable domain, with the rest obtained from reference TRBV5-1 and TRBJ1-1, is as follows: KAGVTQTPRYLIKTRGQQVTLSCSPISGHRSVSWYQQTPGQGLQFLFEYFSETQRNKGNFPGRFSGRQFSNSRSEMNVSTLELGDSALYLCASSFGGELNTEAFFGQGTRLTVV.

This clone came up a few times. This chain uses TRBV6-1 with TRBJ2-5; 9 nucleotides agree with TRBD1. With V trimmed by 2 bases and J by 5 bases, 9 bases remained unmatched. The CDR3 loop spans 16 amino acids. The V gene's germline CDR1 is MNHNS and CDR2 SASEGT. CDR3 nucleotides: TGTGCCAGCAGTGAAACCACCGGGACAGGGTGGGAGACCCAGTACTTC. Its translation: CASSETTGTGWETQYF.

The chain carries TRBV4-1 and TRBJ2-2, with TRBD2 identical over 9 bases. After removal of 4 bases from V and 3 bases from J, the junction contained 9 bases not matched to a gene. CDR3 size: 17 residues. Germline values: CDR1 MGHRA, CDR2 YSYEKL. CDR3 amino acids: CASSPQQGLAYTGELFF. In nucleotides, the CDR3 is TGCGCCAGCAGCCCCCAGCAAGGACTAGCGTACACCGGGGAGCTGTTTTTT.

This clone has a handful of counts. The chain combines TRBV7-3 with TRBJ1-1; D remains unclear. CDR3 size: 13 residues. Trimming removed 5 bases from V and 0 bases from J, with 7 bases in between. Germline V gene lookup returns CDR1 SGHTA and CDR2 FQGTGA. The CDR3 protein is CASSPGMNTEAFF. The CDR3 region has the DNA TGTGCCAGCAGCCCGGGGATGAACACTGAAGCTTTCTTT. Full variable domain (missing parts from reference TRBV7-3 and TRBJ1-1): GAGVSQTPSNKVTEKGKYVELRCDPISGHTALYWYRQSLGQGPEFLIYFQGTGAADDSGLPNDRFFAVRPEGSVSTLKIQRTERGDSAVYLCASSPGMNTEAFFGQGTRLTVV.

The chain combines TRBV7-9 with TRBJ2-1; TRBD2 aligns across 13 bases. The CDR3 spans 16 residues. V trimming: 6 bases; J trimming: 6 bases; junction bases outside the gene matches: 8. From germline, CDR1 is SEHNR and CDR2 FQNEAQ (reference sequence). CDR3 in DNA: TGTGCCAGCAGTCAACTAGCGGGGGGGCCTTTCAATGAGCAGTTCTTC. Translating it yields CASSQLAGGPFNEQFF.

This clone was detected only once. The CDR3 loop reads CASSIRTENTGELFF. DNA for the CDR3: TGTGCCAGCAGCATCCGGACAGAGAACACCGGGGAGCTGTTTTTT. This rearrangement joins TRBV9 to TRBJ2-2; D possibly corresponds to TRBD1 (6 bases). V gave up 4 bases and J gave up 1 base, with 11 bases separating them. The CDR3 contains 15 residues. The V gene's germline CDR1 is SGDLS and CDR2 YYNGEE.

The V and J genes are TRBV11-2 and TRBJ1-1; possibly TRBD1 for D (5 bases). Trimming removed 3 bases from V and 1 base from J, with 18 bases in between. Germline CDR1 reads SGHAT; CDR2 reads FQNNGV. The CDR3 is 17 amino acids. The DNA of the CDR3 is TGTGCCAGCAGCTTGAGTAGTCCAGGGAGGAGGAACACTGAAGCTTTCTTT. Translation gives CASSLSSPGRRNTEAFF.

This chain links TRBV5-1 with TRBJ1-2; the match to TRBD1 covers 9 bases. Germline trimming cut 4 bases from V and 8 bases from J; bases unmatched to any gene: 3. CDR3 length: 12 residues. The germline gives CDR1 SGHRS, CDR2 YFSETQ. The CDR3 loop is CASSGTGGGYTF. The DNA for the CDR3 is TGCGCCAGCAGCGGAACAGGGGGCGGCTACACCTTC.

V is TRBV9 and J is TRBJ2-1, with D maybe TRBD2 (5 bases). Germline assignment: CDR1 SGDLS and CDR2 YYNGEE. The CDR3 totals 17 residues. V was trimmed by 3 bases and J by 8 bases, leaving 24 bases between them. The CDR3 region is CASSGRPMRALPHEQFF. DNA for the CDR3: TGTGCCAGCAGCGGACGCCCGATGCGGGCCCTTCCCCATGAGCAGTTCTTC.

The chain is built from TRBV12-3 or TRBV12-4 and TRBJ1-2; D gene uncertain. The CDR3 contains 13 residues. Trimming took 0 bases from V and 4 from J, leaving 6 bases between them. CDR3: CASSLAPSYGYTF. CDR3 bases: TGTGCCAGCAGTTTAGCTCCCAGCTATGGCTACACCTTC.

The chain employs TRBV6-5 and TRBJ2-7; 8 bases are a match to TRBD2. The V segment lost 4 bases and the J segment 0 bases; nucleotides outside the gene matches: 5. This CDR3 comprises 15 residues. The germline gives CDR1 MNHEY, CDR2 SVGAGI. For the CDR3, the DNA is TGTGCCAGCAGTTCCGATAGCGGGATCTCCTACGAGCAGTACTTC. Translating it yields CASSSDSGISYEQYF.

The chain combines TRBV29-1 with TRBJ1-2, with D possibly being TRBD1 (5 bases). The ends were cut back, 2 bases at V and 8 bases at J, with 12 bases in the middle. This CDR3 region has 12 residues. Germline V gene lookup returns CDR1 SQVTM and CDR2 ANQGSEA. In nucleotides, the CDR3 is TGCAGCGTTGAACGGGGGACCCGAGGCTACACCTTC. Residues: CSVERGTRGYTF.

This clone was seen once. The chain couples TRBV5-6 to TRBJ2-7, with unresolved D. Germline CDR1 reads SGHDT; CDR2 reads YYEEEE. V was shortened by 2 bases and J by 2 bases, with 5 bases between the two germline ends. This CDR3 spans 12 amino acids. For the CDR3, the DNA is TGTGCCAGCAGCTTCGAGGCCTACGAGCAGTACTTC. It yields the protein CASSFEAYEQYF.

The rearrangement uses TRBV10-3 and TRBJ2-2, with a weak D call TRBD1 (6 bases). Deletions cut 3 bases from V and 7 bases from J, with 9 bases between. This CDR3 spans 13 amino acids. The germline CDR1 and CDR2 sequences are ENHRY and SYGVKD. CDR3 sequence reads: CAISDRGIGELFF. The CDR3 bases are TGTGCCATCAGTGACAGGGGTATCGGGGAGCTGTTTTTT.

This chain connects TRBV6-2 or TRBV6-3 to TRBJ2-5; tentatively, D is TRBD1 (6 bases). The length of the CDR3 is 15 residues. Trimming took 5 bases from V and 4 from J, leaving 17 bases between them. Germline CDR1 reads MNHEY; CDR2 reads SVGEGT. The CDR3 DNA follows: TGTGCCAGCAGTGTTCGACAGGTACGATCAGAGACCCAGTACTTC. Translating it yields CASSVRQVRSETQYF.

The J gene is TRBJ2-3, the V gene TRBV27; D unresolved. Germline V gene sequence: CDR1 MNHEY, CDR2 SMNVEV (reference sequence). V was trimmed by 7 bases and J by 7 bases, leaving 21 bases between them. This CDR3 is built from 15 residues. The CDR3: CASTGSDSSPYTQYF. CDR3 DNA sequence: TGTGCCAGCACCGGAAGCGACTCCTCACCGTATACGCAGTATTTT.

The rearrangement links TRBV23-1 to TRBJ2-5; D gene uncertain. TRBV23-1 is an open reading frame whose function is uncertain. The length of the CDR3 is 13 residues. V was shortened by 3 bases and J by 1 base, with 6 bases between the two germline ends. The chain's CDR3 is CASSQPGQETQYF. Here the CDR3 DNA reads TGCGCCAGCAGTCAGCCAGGCCAAGAGACCCAGTACTTC.

This clone was recorded a few times. V and J are TRBV30 and TRBJ2-2, with D hard to call. The CDR3 loop spans 12 amino acids. V shed 2 bases and J shed 5 bases, with 6 bases lying between them. CDR1 is GTSNPN, CDR2 SVGIG, per germline (reference sequence). DNA of the CDR3: TGTGCCTGGAGTCTTATAACCGGGGAGCTGTTTTTT. As protein: CAWSLITGELFF.

The chain employs TRBV2 and TRBJ1-5; D remains unclear. The length of the CDR3 is 16 residues. Germline CDR1 reads SNHLY; CDR2 reads FYNNEI. Trimming left V 1 base short and J 0 bases short, with 10 bases between. The CDR3 nucleotides read TGTGCCAGCAGTGAAGACGCCAGTAATAGCAATCAGCCCCAGCATTTT. This encodes CASSEDASNSNQPQHF.

The sample holds a few counts of this clone. The chain is built from TRBV7-8 and TRBJ1-2, with D possibly TRBD1 on 6 matching bases. The length of the CDR3 is 16 residues. Germline CDR1 and CDR2: SGHVS and FQNEAQ. V lost 5 bases and J 6 bases, leaving 22 bases between the germline ends. CDR3 protein: CASSPPIREDRDGYTF. CDR3 DNA: TGTGCCAGCAGCCCACCCATCAGAGAGGACAGAGATGGCTACACCTTC.